Presented here are 23 T cell receptor beta chains from one specimen sequenced in a study of T cells in Graves' hyperthyroidism and ophthalmopathy. Amplification targeted TCR beta CDR3 regions from RNA transcripts. The TCR CDR3 first-round RT-PCR relied on the HTBI primer set. A single record per CDR3 protein comes from TCRdb applying MiXCR to the multiplex PCR reads. The table includes roughly 580,000 distinct CDR3 sequences, over 11% detected once. Sequenced material: blood. The source of these receptors is a woman in her thirties with Graves' hyperthyroidism that later progressed to Graves' ophthalmopathy.

In this sample, this clonotype turned up many times. This chain joins TRBV27 and TRBJ2-2; possible D gene TRBD2, 6 bases. The V gene's germline CDR1 is MNHEY and CDR2 SMNVEV (reference sequence). V was cut by 2 bases and J by 7 bases, with 14 bases left in between. The CDR3 is made up of 15 amino acids. This CDR3 is CASSLMAGMGGELFF. The DNA for the CDR3 is TGTGCCAGCAGTTTAATGGCGGGAATGGGCGGGGAGCTGTTTTTT.

This clonotype occurred many times. This chain uses TRBV15 with TRBJ1-1; the D gene is possibly TRBD1 (6 bases). Trimming shortened V by 5 bases and J by 1 base, and 17 bases separated the two germline ends. CDR3 length: 16 residues. Germline V gene sequence: CDR1 LNHNV, CDR2 YYDKDF (reference sequence). CDR3 residues: CATSPRDTDWNTEAFF. The CDR3 DNA reads as TGTGCCACCAGCCCCCGGGACACTGACTGGAACACTGAAGCTTTCTTT.

This clonotype has more than one count but fewer than ten. No conserved phenylalanine or tryptophan is present at the end of the CDR3, so a read error is the likely explanation. This rearrangement joins TRBV6-1 to TRBJ2-5; TRBD1 aligns across 11 bases. This CDR3 is built from 15 residues. With 6 bases clipped from V and 2 bases from J, the junction kept 5 bases outside the gene matches. In germline, CDR1 is MNHNS, CDR2 SASEGT. The CDR3 reads CASSLGQGVQETQYL. The CDR3 DNA sequence: TGTGCCAGCAGCTTGGGACAGGGGGTTCAAGAGACCCAGTACCTC.

This clonotype was seen a few times. The chain carries TRBV6-1 and TRBJ2-2; 7 bases agree with TRBD1. With 9 bases clipped from V and 12 bases from J, the junction kept 13 bases outside the gene matches. The CDR3 is 13 residues long. The germline CDR1 and CDR2 sequences are MNHNS and SASEGT. The CDR3 protein is CASQGVVSLKLFF. The DNA for the CDR3 is TGTGCCAGTCAGGGGGTGGTCTCCTTAAAGCTGTTTTTT.

Turning to this clonotype: A much larger clonotype is one base distant, so this may be a read error. The chain employs TRBV27 and TRBJ2-7; D is tentatively TRBD1 or TRBD2 (7 bases each). The CDR3 has 15 amino acids. Per the germline V gene, CDR1 is MNHEY and CDR2 is SMNVEV (reference sequence). The CDR3 bases are TGTGCCACCAGGGGGGGGCAGCCCGGCTCCCACGAGCAGTACTTC. Its translation: CATRGGQPGSHEQYF.

At least ten counts were recorded for this clonotype. The gene calls are TRBV5-1 and TRBJ2-1, with D possibly being TRBD1 (6 bases). The CDR3 loop spans 16 amino acids. Trimming shortened V by 3 bases and J by 2 bases, and 15 bases separated the two germline ends. CDR1 is SGHRS, CDR2 YFSETQ, per germline. This CDR3 is CASSWTPRGTYNEQFF. The DNA for the CDR3 is TGCGCCAGCAGCTGGACGCCTAGGGGGACCTACAATGAGCAGTTCTTC.

This clonotype came up many times. The J gene is TRBJ1-4, the V gene TRBV18, with 9 bases fitting TRBD1. The CDR3 is 15 residues long. With 4 bases clipped from V and 7 bases from J, the junction kept 7 bases outside the gene matches. Per germline, CDR1 KGHSH and CDR2 LQKENI. CDR3 loop: CASSRDRGDGEKLFF. CDR3 sequence (DNA): TGTGCCAGCTCACGAGACAGGGGGGATGGTGAAAAACTGTTTTTT.

In its sample, this clonotype was seen many times. The V gene is TRBV18, the J gene TRBJ1-4, with 7 bases aligning to TRBD1. The CDR3 runs to 17 residues. The ends lost 3 bases at V and 6 bases at J; junction bases unmatched: 13. Germline loops: CDR1 KGHSH, CDR2 LQKENI. The chain's CDR3 is CASSPRRGDRDDEKLFF. The CDR3 DNA reads as TGTGCCAGCTCACCTCGTCGGGGAGACAGGGATGATGAAAAACTGTTTTTT.

In its sample, this clonotype was seen many times. The chain carries TRBV6-1 and TRBJ2-7; D possibly uses TRBD1 or TRBD2 (5 bases each). The CDR3 runs 15 residues. With 3 bases removed from V and 5 bases from J, the gap between germline ends came to 17 bases. Germline CDR1 MNHNS, CDR2 SASEGT. CDR3 sequence reads: CASSDLAGMRDEQYF. CDR3 bases: TGTGCCAGCAGTGACTTGGCAGGGATGAGGGACGAGCAGTACTTC.

As for this clonotype: A single base separates this from a much larger clone, so it may be a read error. In DNA, the CDR3 is TGTGCCATCTCACCACGGGCCGGTGATTCACCCCTCCACTTT. Its translation is CAISPRAGDSPLHF. The chain uses TRBV18 and TRBJ1-6; D unresolved. The CDR3 loop spans 14 amino acids. Germline CDR1 reads KGHSH; CDR2 reads LQKENI.

This clonotype was recorded many times. The chain carries TRBV28 and TRBJ1-1; perhaps TRBD1 as D (5 bases). V lost 5 bases and J 3 bases, leaving 10 bases between the germline ends. The germline gives CDR1 MDHEN, CDR2 SYDVKM. CDR3 size: 13 residues. This CDR3 reads CASSTDSYTEAFF. The CDR3 nucleotides are TGTGCCAGCAGTACCGACAGTTACACTGAAGCTTTCTTT.

This clonotype was counted a few times. The CDR3 ends on some other residue instead of the conserved phenylalanine or tryptophan, so this is likely a read error. The CDR3 nucleotides are TGTGCCAGCAGCTCAAGGGGGGCTGGGGCCAACGTCCTGACTCTC. This translates into CASSSRGAGANVLTL. The chain employs TRBV3-1 and TRBJ2-6; tentatively, D is TRBD1 or TRBD2 (6 bases each). Germline V gene lookup returns CDR1 LGHDT and CDR2 YNNKEL (reference sequence). This CDR3 has 15 residues. V lost 5 bases, J lost 2 bases, and 10 bases lay in between.

There are many counts of this clonotype. This chain connects TRBV3-1 to TRBJ2-7; D is perhaps TRBD1 (5 bases). Trimming took off 2 bases at V and 3 bases at J, with 14 bases between the two ends. The CDR3 runs 15 residues. Per germline, CDR1 LGHDT and CDR2 YNNKEL (reference sequence). Here the CDR3 reads CASSQTLTGGYEQYF. The CDR3 DNA sequence: TGTGCCAGCAGCCAAACCCTCACAGGCGGCTACGAGCAGTACTTC.

This clonotype was seen ten or more times. V usage is TRBV28 and J usage is TRBJ2-2; TRBD1 matches 12 bases. The trim removed 5 bases at V and 5 bases at J, leaving 9 bases unmatched. The CDR3 is 17 residues long. CDR1 and CDR2 (germline): MDHEN, SYDVKM. The CDR3 DNA sequence: TGTGCCAGCAGTCCTGGGACAGGGGGCAGTGGGACCGGGGAGCTGTTTTTT. Protein: CASSPGTGGSGTGELFF.

A remark on this clonotype: Possible read error: a much larger clone is one base away. The chain couples TRBV10-3 to TRBJ1-1, with no clear D. The length of the CDR3 is 15 residues. The germline CDR1 and CDR2 sequences are ENHRY and SYGVKD. Trimming stripped 2 bases from V and 1 base from J, with 11 bases between. CDR3 region: CAISERLDGNTEAFF. The CDR3 DNA follows: TGTGCCATCAGTGAGAGGCTCGACGGGAACACTGAAGCTTTCTTT.

The chain has TRBV20-1 and TRBJ2-7; D remains ambiguous. Germline V CDR1 and CDR2: DFQATT, SNEGSKA (reference sequence). V dropped 6 bases and J dropped 5 bases, with 14 bases sitting between them. The CDR3 extends over 12 amino acids. The CDR3 coding sequence is TGCAGTGCCCTTTCGATTTTCCACGAGCAGTACTTC. Protein sequence: CSALSIFHEQYF.

This clonotype turned up a few times. The chain is built from TRBV27 and TRBJ1-1, with D perhaps TRBD1 (6 bases). Trimming removed 6 bases at V and 0 bases at J, with 14 bases between. Germline CDR1 reads MNHEY; CDR2 reads SMNVEV (reference sequence). The CDR3 consists of 15 residues. For the CDR3, the DNA is TGTGCCAGCAGAGGGGGGCTCCAGATGAACACTGAAGCTTTCTTT. It encodes CASRGGLQMNTEAFF.

This clonotype was counted many times. The chain links TRBV6-1 to TRBJ2-5, with D possibly being TRBD1 (6 bases). Germline loops: CDR1 MNHNS, CDR2 SASEGT. V lost 5 bases to trimming and J lost 3 bases, with 19 bases between them. The CDR3 has 16 residues. CDR3: CASSSVLRGIKETQYF. The CDR3 coding sequence is TGTGCCAGCAGTTCGGTTTTGAGGGGGATAAAAGAGACCCAGTACTTC.

Many counts were recorded for this clonotype. This sequence joins TRBV27 and TRBJ2-2; D is unclear. CDR1 and CDR2 from the germline V gene are MNHEY and SMNVEV (reference sequence). The CDR3 is 13 residues long. Between the trimmed V and J ends, which lost 6 bases and 6 bases, there was a span of 11 bases. CDR3 protein: CASRPHDSGELFF. Written as DNA, the CDR3 is TGTGCCAGCAGACCTCATGACTCCGGGGAGCTGTTTTTT.

The chain has TRBV9 and TRBJ2-5, with 10 positions matching TRBD2. The CDR3 is 14 residues long. CDR1 and CDR2 (germline): SGDLS, YYNGEE. V trimming: 3 bases; J trimming: 5 bases; junction bases outside the gene matches: 4. DNA for the CDR3: TGTGCCAGCAGCGAAGCGGGAGGGGGGGAGACCCAGTACTTC. This gives the protein CASSEAGGGETQYF. Variable domain in full (rest from reference TRBV9 and TRBJ2-5): DSGVTQTPKHLITATGQRVTLRCSPRSGDLSVYWYQQSLDQGLQFLIQYYNGEERAKGNILERFSAQQFPDLHSELNLSSLELGDSALYFCASSEAGGGETQYFGPGTRLLVL.

The chain links TRBV14 to TRBJ1-4; a weak D match, TRBD1 (5 bases). With 3 bases removed from V and 7 bases from J, the gap between germline ends came to 18 bases. The CDR3 is made up of 16 amino acids. From germline, CDR1 is SGHDN and CDR2 FVKESK. DNA for the CDR3: TGTGCCAGCAGCCAGATGAAGGGTTATAGGGGTGAAAAACTGTTTTTT. It yields the protein CASSQMKGYRGEKLFF.

This chain links TRBV18 with TRBJ1-2; D might be TRBD1 (6 bases). The V gene lost 2 bases and the J gene lost 2 bases, with 15 bases spanning the gap. This CDR3 has 16 amino acids. Per the germline V gene, CDR1 is KGHSH and CDR2 is LQKENI. The CDR3 DNA is TGTGCCAGCTCACCATTGGACGAGGGGGGCAACTATGGCTACACCTTC. It encodes CASSPLDEGGNYGYTF.

The sample holds one count of this clonotype. A much larger clone differs from this one at a single base, so this may be a read error. The chain recombines TRBV6-2 or TRBV6-3 with TRBJ1-1, with 12 bases that match TRBD1. Germline V gene lookup returns CDR1 MNHEY and CDR2 SVGEGT. The CDR3 is made up of 17 amino acids. Here the CDR3 reads CDSSARGTGGENTEAFF. The CDR3 DNA reads TGTGACAGCAGTGCGAGGGGGACAGGGGGCGAAAACACTGAAGCTTTCTTT.